The sequence of this T cell receptor (beta chain) was determined in a study of CD8 T cells in ankylosing spondylitis. This clonotype was counted ten times or more. The target antigen is unknown. Quantitative 5'-RACE with molecular barcodes was used to make the TCR beta libraries. TCRdb recomputed calls from the 5' RACE reads with MiXCR, one row per CDR3 protein. Of 50,000 to 60,000 distinct CDR3 sequences listed, approximately 7% are singletons. Trimming took 2 bases from V and 4 from J, leaving 14 bases between them. From germline, CDR1 is MNHEY and CDR2 SVGEGT. This CDR3 contains 15 residues. Findings of the study overall: Disease-linked clones were found to be CD8+ and relatively rare in peripheral blood.

The genes are TRBV6-2 or TRBV6-3 and TRBJ1-1; D is undetermined. Sequenced input: blood, either unsorted or a sorted T cell fraction (not recorded which). The TCR sequence derives from a female donor with ankylosing spondylitis or in good health (not recorded which). The CDR3 nucleotides read TGTGCCAGCAGTTACATCTCCCCGGAGACCACTGAAGCTTTCTTT. It yields the protein CASSYISPETTEAFF.